In this sample, the clone carrying this T cell receptor (beta chain) turned up once. The CDR3 is made up of 15 amino acids. Germline V gene lookup returns CDR1 LNHDA and CDR2 SQIVND (reference sequence). J lost 5 bases, V lost 1 base, and 5 bases had no gene match. The record originates from a study of T cells in Graves' hyperthyroidism and ophthalmopathy. TCR beta CDR3 sequences were amplified from RNA transcripts. The HTBI primer set served for first-round RT-PCR of the TCR CDR3. MiXCR, run by TCRdb on the multiplex PCR reads, gives a single entry per CDR3 protein. Found here are about half a million distinct CDR3 sequences, approximately 23% of them singletons; the top ten hold 49%.

This receptor was obtained from a woman aged 70 to 79 with Graves' ophthalmopathy. Sequenced: blood. The chain links TRBV19 to TRBJ2-1; 7 nucleotides line up with TRBD1. The CDR3 spells CASSIGQGVHNEQFF. The CDR3 nucleotides are TGTGCCAGTAGTATAGGGCAGGGGGTACACAATGAGCAGTTCTTC.